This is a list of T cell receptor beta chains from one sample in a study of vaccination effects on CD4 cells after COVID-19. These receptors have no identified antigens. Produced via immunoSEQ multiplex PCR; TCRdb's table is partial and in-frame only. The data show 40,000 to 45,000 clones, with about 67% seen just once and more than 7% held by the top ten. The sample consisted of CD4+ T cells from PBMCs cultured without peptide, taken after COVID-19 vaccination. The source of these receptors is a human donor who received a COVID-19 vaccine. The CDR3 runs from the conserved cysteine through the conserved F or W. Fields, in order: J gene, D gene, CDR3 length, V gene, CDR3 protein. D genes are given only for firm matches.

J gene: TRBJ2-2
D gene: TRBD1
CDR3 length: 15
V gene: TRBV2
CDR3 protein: CASRSGQGIRGELFF

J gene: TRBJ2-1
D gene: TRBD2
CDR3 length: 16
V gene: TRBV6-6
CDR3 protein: CASSYQTSGTYNEQFF

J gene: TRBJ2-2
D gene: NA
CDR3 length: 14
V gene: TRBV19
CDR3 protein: CASSETWDTGELFF

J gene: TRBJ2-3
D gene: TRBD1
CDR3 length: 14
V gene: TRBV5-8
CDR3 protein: CASSLGDRVDTQYF

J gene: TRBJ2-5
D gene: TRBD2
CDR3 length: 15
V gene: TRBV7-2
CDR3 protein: CASRVKGLALQTQYF

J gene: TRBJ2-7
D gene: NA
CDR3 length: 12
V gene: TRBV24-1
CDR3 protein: CATKSLWDEQYF

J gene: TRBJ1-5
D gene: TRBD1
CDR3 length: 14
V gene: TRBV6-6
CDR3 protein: CASTTGVEGQPQHF

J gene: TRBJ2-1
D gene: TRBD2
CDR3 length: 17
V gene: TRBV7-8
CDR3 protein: CASSLARFSGGVGEQFF

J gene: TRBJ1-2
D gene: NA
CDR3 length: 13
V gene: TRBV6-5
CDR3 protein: CASSYDGDYGYTF

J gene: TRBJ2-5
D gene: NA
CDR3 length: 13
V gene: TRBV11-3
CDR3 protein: CASSLGGAETQYF

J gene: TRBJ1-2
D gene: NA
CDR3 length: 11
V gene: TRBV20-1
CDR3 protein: CSVRVGYGYTF

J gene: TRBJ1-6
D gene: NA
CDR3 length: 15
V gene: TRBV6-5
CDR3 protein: CASSYSTVYNSPLHF

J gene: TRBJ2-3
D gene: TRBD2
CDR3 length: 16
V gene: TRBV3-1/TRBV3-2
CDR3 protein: CASSQTSGGGTDTQYF

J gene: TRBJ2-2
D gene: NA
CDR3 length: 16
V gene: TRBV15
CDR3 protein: CATSRTVAGNTGELFF

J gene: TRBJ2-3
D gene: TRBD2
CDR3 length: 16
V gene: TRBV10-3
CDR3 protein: CAISELTSGGTNTQYF

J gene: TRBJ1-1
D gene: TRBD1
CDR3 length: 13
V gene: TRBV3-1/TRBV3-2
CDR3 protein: CASSQIGQGIAFF

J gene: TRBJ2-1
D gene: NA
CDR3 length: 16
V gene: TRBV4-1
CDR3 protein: CASSQVAGSSYNEQFF

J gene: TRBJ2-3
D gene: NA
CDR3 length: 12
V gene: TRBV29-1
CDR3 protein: CSVEIGTDTQYF

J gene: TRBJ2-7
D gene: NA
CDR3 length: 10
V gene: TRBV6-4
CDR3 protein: CASIGYEQYF

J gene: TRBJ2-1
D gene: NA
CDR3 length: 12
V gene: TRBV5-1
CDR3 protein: CASSARGNEQFF